A single sample gave rise to the 29 T cell receptor beta chains below, sequenced in a study of blood T cell repertoires in COVID-19. Repertoires were generated with immunoSEQ multiplex PCR, while TCRdb's copy carries only in-frame clones and drops some. The table lists over 55,000 clones, around 87% of them singletons, with under 6.5% in the top ten. Input material: peripheral blood. The receptors derive from a man aged 50 to 60 with active COVID-19.

The chain carries TRBV4-1 and TRBJ2-1, with 9 nucleotides matching TRBD2. The CDR3 covers 18 residues. With V trimmed by 0 bases and J by 2 bases, 8 bases remained unmatched. Germline values: CDR1 MGHRA, CDR2 YSYEKL. The CDR3 reads CASSQDWASGITYNEQFF. The CDR3 DNA follows: TGCGCCAGCAGCCAAGACTGGGCTAGCGGGATTACCTACAATGAGCAGTTCTTC.

The count of this clone is one. The J gene is TRBJ2-5, the V gene TRBV6-2 or TRBV6-3, with TRBD2 as a possible D gene (5 bases). The germline V and J ends were trimmed by 1 base and 3 bases, with 9 bases remaining between them. The CDR3 is 14 amino acids. Germline-derived CDR1 and CDR2 are MNHEY and SVGEGT. The DNA for the CDR3 is TGTGCCAGCAGTTACTATATCGGGGAAGAGACCCAGTACTTC. Its translation: CASSYYIGEETQYF.

This chain links TRBV10-3 with TRBJ2-7; D remains ambiguous. CDR1 is ENHRY and CDR2 is SYGVKD in the germline V gene. CDR3 size: 14 residues. The germline V and J ends were trimmed by 3 bases and 2 bases, with 11 bases remaining between them. This chain's CDR3 is CAISDPTIAYEQYF. The CDR3 nucleotides read TGTGCCATCAGTGACCCGACAATCGCCTACGAGCAGTACTTC.

This chain links TRBV11-2 with TRBJ1-5; 7 nucleotides agree with TRBD1. V gave up 1 base and J gave up 4 bases; unmatched junction bases: 4. The CDR3 covers 15 residues. The germline gives CDR1 SGHAT, CDR2 FQNNGV. The CDR3 sequence: CASSLGATGNQPQHF. The CDR3 bases are TGTGCCAGCAGCTTAGGGGCGACAGGGAATCAGCCCCAGCATTTT.

The chain combines TRBV5-1 with TRBJ1-1; 7 bases line up with TRBD1. This CDR3 is built from 12 residues. Germline CDR1 and CDR2: SGHRS and YFSETQ. V shed 3 bases and J 7 bases; nucleotides not matched to a gene: 3. The CDR3 protein is CASSSTGNEAFF. The CDR3 nucleotides read TGCGCCAGCAGCTCGACAGGGAATGAAGCTTTCTTT.

V is TRBV11-2 and J is TRBJ2-7; 13 nucleotides line up with TRBD2. J gave up 2 bases and V 6 bases, and 4 bases lay outside the gene matches. The CDR3 runs 15 residues. Looked up from germline, CDR1 is SGHAT and CDR2 is FQNNGV. DNA for the CDR3: TGTGCCAGCAGTTTACTAGCGGGAGGGCCCTACGAGCAGTACTTC. Protein product: CASSLLAGGPYEQYF.

The chain employs TRBV9 and TRBJ2-2; 7 nucleotides match TRBD1. CDR1 and CDR2 from the germline V gene are SGDLS and YYNGEE. V dropped 3 bases and J dropped 6; count of bases not matched to a gene: 5. The CDR3 runs 14 residues. In DNA form, the CDR3 reads TGTGCCAGCAGCGCCGACAGGGTTGCCGGGGAGCTGTTTTTT. It codes for CASSADRVAGELFF.

The chain uses TRBV19 and TRBJ1-6, with 7 bases that match TRBD1. V dropped 6 bases and J dropped 7; count of bases not matched to a gene: 3. This CDR3 contains 13 residues. Germline V lookup: CDR1 LNHDA, CDR2 SQIVND (reference sequence). The CDR3: CASRGQSNSPLHF. In DNA form, the CDR3 reads TGTGCCAGTAGGGGACAGTCCAATTCACCCCTCCACTTT.

The V and J genes are TRBV27 and TRBJ1-2; 7 nucleotides match TRBD1. This CDR3 is 12 amino acids long. V lost 5 bases to trimming and J lost 7 bases; unmatched junction nucleotides: 4. Germline V gene lookup returns CDR1 MNHEY and CDR2 SMNVEV (reference sequence). CDR3 sequence: CASSTGVGGYTF. CDR3 bases: TGTGCCAGCAGTACAGGGGTAGGTGGCTACACCTTC.

The V gene is TRBV4-3, the J gene TRBJ1-1, with D possibly TRBD1 on 5 matching bases. V dropped 0 bases and J dropped 0 bases, with 14 bases sitting between them. Germline-derived CDR1 and CDR2 are LGHNA and YSLEER. The CDR3 is 17 amino acids. CDR3 sequence: CASSQDARVDMNTEAFF. Written as DNA, the CDR3 is TGCGCCAGCAGCCAAGATGCCAGGGTTGATATGAACACTGAAGCTTTCTTT.

V gene TRBV19 combines with J gene TRBJ1-5, with D tentatively TRBD1 (6 bases). Per germline, CDR1 LNHDA and CDR2 SQIVND (reference sequence). V was cut by 4 bases and J by 7 bases, with 14 bases left in between. This CDR3 contains 14 residues. This chain's CDR3 is CASSNSNRGQPQHF. CDR3 in DNA: TGTGCCAGTAGTAACAGTAATAGGGGGCAGCCCCAGCATTTT.

The rearrangement joins TRBV11-3 to TRBJ1-2; the D gene is possibly TRBD1 (6 bases). The CDR3 loop spans 15 amino acids. CDR1 and CDR2 (germline): SGHNT, YENEEA. V was clipped by 0 bases and J by 2 bases, with 10 bases between them. CDR3 protein: CASSLEGGANYGYTF. DNA for the CDR3: TGTGCCAGCAGCTTAGAAGGGGGGGCGAACTATGGCTACACCTTC.

CDR3 loop: CASSQGGVSGSETQYF. The CDR3 DNA reads TGTGCCAGCAGCCAAGGGGGGGTTAGCGGCTCGGAGACCCAGTACTTC. The rearrangement uses TRBV4-2 and TRBJ2-5; maybe TRBD2 (6 bases). Trimming left V 1 base short and J 5 bases short, with 17 bases between. This CDR3 has 16 amino acids. CDR1 and CDR2 from the germline V gene are LGHNA and YNFKEQ.

The chain recombines TRBV7-2 with TRBJ2-2; TRBD1 might be the D (5 bases). V lost 5 bases and J 7 bases, leaving 11 bases between the germline ends. The length of the CDR3 is 13 residues. Germline assignment: CDR1 SGHTA and CDR2 FQGNSA. For the CDR3, the DNA is TGTGCCAGCAGCATCCGACAGAACGGGGAGCTGTTTTTT. This gives the protein CASSIRQNGELFF.

V gene TRBV27 combines with J gene TRBJ2-2; 13 bases align to TRBD2. The ends lost 2 bases at V and 5 bases at J; junction bases unmatched: 2. The CDR3 runs to 16 residues. Germline V CDR1 and CDR2: MNHEY, SMNVEV (reference sequence). In DNA, the CDR3 is TGTGCCAGCAGTTTAGGGACTAGCGGGAAGACCGGGGAGCTGTTTTTT. Protein sequence: CASSLGTSGKTGELFF.

The rearrangement uses TRBV3-1 (or the pseudogene TRBV3-2) and TRBJ2-5, with D possibly being TRBD2 (7 bases). The V gene lost 5 bases and the J gene lost 9 bases, with 16 bases spanning the gap. The germline CDR1 and CDR2 sequences are LGHDT and YNNKEL (reference sequence). CDR3 length: 13 amino acids. CDR3 protein: CASSGQIREAQYF. The CDR3 nucleotides are TGTGCCAGCAGCGGACAGATCCGGGAGGCCCAGTACTTC.

The chain employs TRBV28 and TRBJ2-7, with 7 bases that match TRBD1. Germline CDR1 MDHEN, CDR2 SYDVKM. CDR3 length: 15 residues. The trim removed 4 bases at V and 3 bases at J, leaving 9 bases unmatched. As DNA, the CDR3 is TGTGCCAGCAGTTCCCCGGGACAGTTCTACTACGAGCAGTACTTC. It encodes CASSSPGQFYYEQYF.

As regards this clone: The junction departs from the called germline gene at one end, perhaps through a read error. This chain connects TRBV27 to TRBJ2-3; TRBD2 is a possible D gene (6 bases). The CDR3 is made up of 12 amino acids. Germline V lookup: CDR1 MNHEY, CDR2 SMNVEV (reference sequence). The CDR3 spells CASKEGTHTQYF. The CDR3 DNA reads as TGTGCCAGCAAGGAGGGCACACATACGCAGTATTTT.

The V and J genes are TRBV6-1 and TRBJ2-4, with D maybe TRBD1 (7 bases). CDR1 is MNHNS, CDR2 SASEGT, per germline. The CDR3 sequence is 14 residues long. Trimming pared 2 bases from V and 6 bases from J, leaving 11 bases between. CDR3 amino acids: CASSEWGDRNIQYF. CDR3 bases: TGTGCCAGCAGTGAATGGGGGGACAGAAACATTCAGTACTTC.

V gene TRBV4-2 combines with J gene TRBJ2-5, with 8 bases identical to TRBD2. The CDR3 sequence is 17 residues long. V lost 0 bases to trimming and J lost 4 bases; unmatched junction nucleotides: 10. Germline loops: CDR1 LGHNA, CDR2 YNFKEQ. The CDR3 DNA reads TGTGCCAGCAGCCAAGACGGCGCCGGGAGGGCCGGAGAGACCCAGTACTTC. This gives the protein CASSQDGAGRAGETQYF.

The V and J genes are TRBV7-2 and TRBJ2-1; D possibly corresponds to TRBD2 (6 bases). Germline CDR1 and CDR2: SGHTA and FQGNSA. The CDR3 runs 14 residues. The ends were cut back, 5 bases at V and 7 bases at J, with 15 bases in the middle. CDR3 sequence: CASSRGTGVNEQFF. The CDR3 DNA sequence: TGTGCCAGCAGCCGGGGGACTGGGGTTAATGAGCAGTTCTTC.

In this sample, this clone turned up a few times. This sequence joins TRBV6-4 and TRBJ2-2; the D gene is possibly TRBD2 (5 bases). This CDR3 region has 13 residues. Per germline, CDR1 MRHNA and CDR2 SNTAGT. Trimming stripped 2 bases from V and 5 bases from J, with 6 bases between. CDR3 sequence reads: CASSDRGTGELFF. CDR3 nucleotide sequence: TGTGCCAGCAGTGACCGGGGAACCGGGGAGCTGTTTTTT.

This clone was recorded only once. The chain combines TRBV27 with TRBJ2-7; D possibly corresponds to TRBD1 (6 bases). V lost 6 bases, J lost 7 bases, and 25 bases lay in between. CDR1 is MNHEY, CDR2 SMNVEV, per germline (reference sequence). This CDR3 is built from 16 residues. The CDR3 here is CASRSLGVQGVREQYF. The CDR3 coding sequence is TGTGCCAGCAGATCACTAGGTGTACAGGGAGTAAGGGAGCAGTACTTC.

The gene calls are TRBV7-3 and TRBJ2-1; the match to TRBD1 covers 9 bases. V was clipped by 5 bases and J by 7 bases; unmatched bases: 9. This CDR3 contains 15 residues. In germline, CDR1 is SGHTA, CDR2 FQGTGA. The chain's CDR3 is CASSQDRGPWNEQFF. CDR3 DNA: TGTGCCAGCAGCCAGGACAGGGGCCCCTGGAATGAGCAGTTCTTC.

V is TRBV9 and J is TRBJ1-3, with D possibly matching TRBD1 (7 bases). Gene TRBJ2-2 matches the end of the DNA better, so the J call may be wrong. CDR1 SGDLS and CDR2 YYNGEE come from the germline V gene. This CDR3 comprises 15 residues. CDR3 DNA sequence: TGTGCCAGCAGCGTAGGACAGGGAGGATCCGGGGAGCTGTTTTTT. Translation: CASSVGQGGSGELFF.

The chain recombines TRBV19 with TRBJ2-1; possible D gene TRBD1, 5 bases. Per germline, CDR1 LNHDA and CDR2 SQIVND (reference sequence). V was trimmed by 8 bases and J by 5 bases, leaving 16 bases between them. The CDR3 sequence is 14 residues long. As DNA, the CDR3 is TGTGCCAGTTCGCCAGGGATCCATAACAATGAGCAGTTCTTC. Its translation is CASSPGIHNNEQFF.

The rearrangement links TRBV7-9 to TRBJ2-2; perhaps TRBD1 as D (6 bases). The CDR3 is made up of 16 amino acids. V was clipped by 5 bases and J by 1 base, with 14 bases between them. The germline V gene has CDR1 SEHNR and CDR2 FQNEAQ (reference sequence). This CDR3 reads CASSLPTDRNTGELFF. The CDR3 DNA follows: TGTGCCAGCAGCCTACCAACGGACAGGAACACCGGGGAGCTGTTTTTT. Combining the CDR3 with reference TRBV7-9 and TRBJ2-2 gives the whole variable domain DTGVSQNPRHKITKRGQNVTFRCDPISEHNRLYWYRQTLGQGPEFLTYFQNEAQLEKSRLLSDRFSAERPKGSFSTLEIQRTEQGDSAMYLCASSLPTDRNTGELFFGEGSRLTVL.

This clone has only one observation. J is TRBJ1-3 and V is TRBV5-1; D unclear. The germline gives CDR1 SGHRS, CDR2 YFSETQ. This CDR3 spans 15 amino acids. V shed 0 bases and J shed 0 bases, with 7 bases lying between them. The CDR3 loop is CASSLAGSSGNTIYF. The CDR3 region has the DNA TGCGCCAGCAGCTTGGCGGGGTCCTCTGGAAACACCATATATTTT. The variable domain in full, completed from reference TRBV5-1 and TRBJ1-3, reads KAGVTQTPRYLIKTRGQQVTLSCSPISGHRSVSWYQQTPGQGLQFLFEYFSETQRNKGNFPGRFSGRQFSNSRSEMNVSTLELGDSALYLCASSLAGSSGNTIYFGEGSWLTVV.

This clone was recorded once. The CDR3 sequence: CAWSVGSGEYNEQFF. The CDR3 DNA is TGTGCCTGGAGTGTAGGCAGCGGGGAATACAATGAGCAGTTCTTC. The V call is TRBV30, the J call TRBJ2-1; 7 bases line up with TRBD2. V shed 0 bases and J 4 bases; nucleotides not matched to a gene: 6. The CDR3 totals 15 residues. Germline V gene sequence: CDR1 GTSNPN, CDR2 SVGIG (reference sequence).